This TCR beta chain was captured in a study of response to subunit inactivated influenza vaccine. Study-level points and caveats: The authors suggested that few new T cells are recruited per seasonal influenza vaccination.

TCRdb re-derived calls from the RT-PCR reads in MiXCR, one entry per CDR3 protein. The repertoire has around 710,000 distinct CDR3 sequences, about 14% of them found once; the top ten carry 5.5% to 7%. In regard to this clonotype: The target antigen is unknown.

The ends lost 5 bases at V and 5 bases at J; junction bases unmatched: 3. The CDR3 has 13 amino acids. This sequence originates from a man over 45 who received an inactivated influenza vaccine. The input for sequencing was PBMCs from blood, taken 14 to 15 days before vaccination. The chain recombines TRBV12-3 or TRBV12-4 with TRBJ2-7, with TRBD2 identical over 10 bases. The CDR3 coding sequence is TGTGCCAGCAGTCCCGGGACTAGCGACGAGCAGTACTTC. It translates to CASSPGTSDEQYF.